This TCR beta chain was sequenced for a study of blood T cell repertoires in COVID-19 (dated by TCRdb to between 2020 and 2021). Study-level background: The collaborator samples originated in the United States, Italy and Spain and spanned the acute and convalescent phases of COVID-19. The prospective study material was composed of cDNA or gDNA derived from T cells, B-cell-depleted T cells, or PBMCs. Deeply sampled blood TCRbeta repertoires from subjects exposed to, actively infected with, or recovered from COVID-19 were included in the dataset. The repertoires were made available in a free public database intended to serve as a resource for research on the immune response to SARS-CoV-2. Samples were obtained from the ongoing ImmuneRACE study (first 160 participants) and from some 1,300 subjects provided by 6 global collaborators. The sample metadata nearly always contained a de-identified subject ID, COVID-19 status, age in years and sex. HLA class I and class II types, where available, came from metadata supplied by the sample provider rather than from assay-based typing.

In the prospective study, participants were about 18 to 95 years old, resided in about two dozen geographic areas of the United States, and were enrolled through a virtual design. To assign participants to cohorts, the prospective study relied on clinical history that participants themselves reported in a screening survey and a study questionnaire. ImmuneRACE Cohort 3 recovered participants were defined by two consecutive negative NP/OP PCR tests, healthcare professional clearance, or symptom resolution. In the prospective study, mobile phlebotomists collected whole blood, serum and a nasopharyngeal or oropharyngeal swab from each participant. Over a roughly 2-month period, participants in the prospective study had the option of providing additional blood draws and questionnaires. Blood samples from the prospective study were shipped frozen or at room temperature prior to DNA extraction. Here V drops 4 bases and J drops 11 bases, and the junction holds 7 bases not matched to any gene. The CDR3 numbers 14 residues from cysteine through phenylalanine. The sequence is cut down to CDR3 DNA, 42 bases in frame from base 1. CDR1 and CDR2, looked up from the germline V gene, are SGHNT and YENEEA.

The immunoSEQ Assay, a bias-controlled multiplex PCR, was used to amplify TCRbeta CDR3 regions from genomic DNA. For the original study's pipeline: The number of nucleated cells in each sample was estimated by amplification of reference gene primers within the assay. Sequence reads were collapsed and filtered to measure the absolute abundance of every unique TCRbeta CDR3 rearrangement. For each sample, productive Simpson clonality was calculated as the square root of Simpson's diversity index over productive rearrangements. Imported from immuneACCESS, the table was reduced by TCRdb to in-frame sequences with V and J called. These copies leave out some clones; in studies compared against another copy, an unresolved V gene accounts for under half, and the cause of the remainder is not known. The V and J calls and clone size were taken over from that table, and D and trimming were inferred from the DNA. The sample yields some 530,000 clones; approximately 90% were counted once. Approximately 8% of the sample comes from the top ten.

Study-wide conclusions, independent of this receptor: How much clinical and demographic metadata was included differed by source and by participant, and the metadata was provided uncurated.

As regards this clone: The antigen it binds to is not known. The record has no base qualities; no much larger clone is one base away. The identical CDR3 is also encoded by other nucleotide sequences in the sample.

The material sequenced was PBMCs or T cells enriched from blood (not recorded which). Rearrangement joined TRBV11-3 to TRBJ1-4; TRBD1 matches 10 bases in the middle. The sequence derives from a woman aged 55-69 years who had recovered from COVID-19. The nucleotide sequence reads TGTGCCAGCAGCTCTCCGGGACAGGGGTGGAAACTGTTTTTT. It encodes CASSSPGQGWKLFF.